The 10 T cell receptor beta chains below were found in one sample sequenced in a study of T-cell memory formation after mild COVID-19. TCRdb reprocessed the 5' RACE reads with MiXCR, giving one entry per CDR3 protein. This table holds some 320,000 distinct CDR3 sequences, approximately 15% found once. Sequenced sample: PBMCs or a T cell subset sorted from them (not recorded which). The receptors derive from a man aged 18 to 35 who had mild COVID-19 (a few samples of this study predate the infection). Cell type and time point are not known.

This clonotype was seen a handful of times. V gene TRBV10-3 combines with J gene TRBJ2-3, with D perhaps assigned TRBD1 or TRBD2 (5 bases each). Trimming removed 5 bases from V and 3 bases from J, with 12 bases in between. CDR3 size: 14 residues. Germline CDR1 is ENHRY and CDR2 is SYGVKD. CDR3 nucleotide sequence: TGTGCCATCAGTTCCACGGGGCAGACAGATACGCAGTATTTT. This gives the protein CAISSTGQTDTQYF.

This clonotype has more than one count but fewer than ten. This sequence joins TRBV5-1 and TRBJ2-7, with 7 bases that match TRBD1. V was pared by 5 bases and J by 7 bases, with 12 bases of the junction left unmatched. Germline CDR1 reads SGHRS; CDR2 reads YFSETQ. This CDR3 has 14 amino acids. CDR3 in amino acids: CASRSMTGSGEQYF. In DNA, the CDR3 is TGCGCCAGCAGATCGATGACAGGGTCAGGGGAGCAGTACTTC.

This clonotype appeared once. A much larger clone sits a single nucleotide away, making a read error possible. The CDR3 DNA follows: TGCGCCAGCAGCTCGACTAGCCTCGGGACCCAGTACTTC. It encodes CASSSTSLGTQYF. This chain joins TRBV5-1 and TRBJ2-5; TRBD2 matches 7 bases. Germline assignment: CDR1 SGHRS and CDR2 YFSETQ. CDR3 length: 13 residues. V was pared by 3 bases and J by 7 bases, with 6 bases of the junction left unmatched.

The table lists this clonotype with a few counts. The rearrangement links TRBV7-9 to TRBJ2-7, with 8 bases matching TRBD1. The CDR3 covers 13 residues. Germline CDR1 SEHNR, CDR2 FQNEAQ (reference sequence). V trimming: 2 bases; J trimming: 5 bases; junction bases outside the gene matches: 2. CDR3 sequence: CASSLQGAHEQYF. Here the CDR3 DNA reads TGTGCCAGCAGCTTACAGGGGGCCCACGAGCAGTACTTC.

The chain employs TRBV12-3 or TRBV12-4 and TRBJ1-1; D is unclear. With 2 bases removed from V and 0 bases from J, the gap between germline ends came to 13 bases. This CDR3 contains 16 residues. The CDR3 loop reads CASSLRSGSMNTEAFF. In nucleotides, the CDR3 is TGTGCCAGCAGTTTAAGGTCGGGGAGCATGAACACTGAAGCTTTCTTT.

This clonotype was detected only a few times. This chain uses TRBV18 with TRBJ1-1; TRBD1 is a possible D gene (5 bases). CDR1 is KGHSH, CDR2 LQKENI, per germline. This CDR3 has 16 amino acids. V dropped 3 bases and J dropped 0 bases, with 14 bases sitting between them. CDR3 nucleotides: TGTGCCAGCTCACCCGGCGGGACGGAATTGAACACTGAAGCTTTCTTT. Translating gives CASSPGGTELNTEAFF.

A few counts support this clonotype. The chain couples TRBV2 to TRBJ2-7; 7 bases match TRBD2. The germline gives CDR1 SNHLY, CDR2 FYNNEI. Germline trimming cut 4 bases from V and 5 bases from J; bases unmatched to any gene: 11. This CDR3 spans 15 amino acids. CDR3 sequence: CASSADRGRVNEQYV. DNA for the CDR3: TGTGCCAGCAGTGCCGATCGGGGGAGGGTTAACGAGCAGTACGTC.

The chain carries TRBV6-5 and TRBJ2-7, with D perhaps matching TRBD2 (5 bases). V was pared by 0 bases and J by 0 bases, with 12 bases between. The CDR3 has 16 residues. Germline CDR1 MNHEY, CDR2 SVGAGI. CDR3 nucleotide sequence: TGTGCCAGCAGTTACTCGAGACGGAGGAGCTCCTACGAGCAGTACTTC. Amino acids: CASSYSRRRSSYEQYF.

The rearrangement uses TRBV10-3 and TRBJ2-1; D may be TRBD1 (5 bases). This CDR3 comprises 15 residues. The germline V and J ends were trimmed by 3 bases and 7 bases, with 16 bases remaining between them. Germline V gene lookup returns CDR1 ENHRY and CDR2 SYGVKD. CDR3 DNA sequence: TGTGCCATCAGTGAACCTAAAAAGGGGTGGAATGAGCAGTTCTTC. It encodes CAISEPKKGWNEQFF.

The J gene is TRBJ1-2, the V gene TRBV2; TRBD1 is a possible D gene (6 bases). Trimming stripped 6 bases from V and 8 bases from J, with 19 bases between. This CDR3 region has 14 residues. Looked up from germline, CDR1 is SNHLY and CDR2 is FYNNEI. CDR3 amino acids: CASSPPGEGEGYTF. CDR3 nucleotide sequence: TGTGCCAGCAGCCCCCCAGGGGAGGGAGAAGGCTACACCTTC.